This is a list of T cell receptor beta chains from one sample in a study of vaccination and CD4 T cells after COVID-19. MiXCR, applied by TCRdb to the PCR reads, yields one record per CDR3 protein. The profile shows over 10,000 distinct CDR3 sequences, roughly 55% of them singletons. The antigens of these receptors remain unknown. Sequencing used CD4+ T cells from blood, cultured in vitro. These receptors all come from a human donor who had recovered from COVID-19. Both conserved end residues are part of each CDR3. D genes are given only for firm matches. Clone size is stated in some rows and not others, as once, few, many or a class when expanded.

J gene: TRBJ2-1; clone size: once; V gene: TRBV20-1; D gene: TRBD2; CDR3 DNA: TGCAGTGCTCTTAGGACTAGCGGGAGTAATGAGCAGTTCTTC; CDR3 protein: CSALRTSGSNEQFF
J gene: TRBJ1-1; clone size: few; V gene: TRBV20-1; D gene: .; CDR3 DNA: TGCAGTGCTAGAGATGCTTTAGGGGGGCCCCGAGGAACTGAAGCTTTCTTT; CDR3 protein: CSARDALGGPRGTEAFF
J gene: TRBJ2-3; clone size: few; V gene: TRBV6-4; D gene: .; CDR3 DNA: TGTGCCAGCAGTGACTCGGTCGCATCGGATACGCAGTATTTT; CDR3 protein: CASSDSVASDTQYF
J gene: TRBJ2-6; clone size: .; V gene: TRBV27; D gene: .; CDR3 DNA: TGTGCCAGCAGCCCGTACTCTGGGGCCAACGTCCTGACTTTC; CDR3 protein: CASSPYSGANVLTF
J gene: TRBJ2-5; clone size: few; V gene: TRBV7-6; D gene: TRBD1; CDR3 DNA: TGTGCCAGCAGCGGGCGGGACAGGGGTGGAACGGAGACCCAGTACTTC; CDR3 protein: CASSGRDRGGTETQYF
J gene: TRBJ2-5; clone size: .; V gene: TRBV19; D gene: .; CDR3 DNA: TGTGCCAGTAGTAAGACGGAGACCCAGTACTTC; CDR3 protein: CASSKTETQYF
J gene: TRBJ2-1; clone size: few; V gene: TRBV2; D gene: .; CDR3 DNA: TGTGCCAGCAGGTACCTAGCTTCTGAGCAGTTCTTC; CDR3 protein: CASRYLASEQFF
J gene: TRBJ1-1; clone size: .; V gene: TRBV7-9; D gene: .; CDR3 DNA: TGTGCCAGCAGCGCTACAGGGTCCACTGAAGCTTTCTTT; CDR3 protein: CASSATGSTEAFF
J gene: TRBJ2-1; clone size: .; V gene: TRBV7-9; D gene: TRBD2; CDR3 DNA: TGTGCCAGCAGCTGGCCGCCCATTTACGGGACTAGAAAAGGTGAGCAGTTCTTC; CDR3 protein: CASSWPPIYGTRKGEQFF
J gene: TRBJ2-2; clone size: .; V gene: TRBV20-1; D gene: TRBD2; CDR3 DNA: TGCAGTGCCCTAGCGGTAGGCAGGATCGGGGAGCTGTTTTTT; CDR3 protein: CSALAVGRIGELFF